This entry features one T cell receptor (beta chain) sequence. Its cognate antigen is unknown. Combining a sample-barcoded 5' primer with a J-beta primer mix, a second PCR ran for roughly 6 to 12 cycles. One entry per CDR3 protein, called by TCRdb with MiXCR from the 5' RACE reads. The sample records 750,000 or so distinct CDR3 sequences, 25% being singletons. This sample was included in a study of blood T cells in healthy people across ages. Overall study results and limits: Estimates based on one million T cells were treated as lower bounds.

Germline lookup yields CDR1 SEHNR and CDR2 FQNEAQ (reference sequence). V was clipped by 2 bases and J by 5 bases, with 12 bases between them. There are 14 residues in the CDR3. In addition, the sample was reused for a study of T cells of mothers and their children.

The receptor's source is a boy aged 5-17 years in good health. Sequencing was done on a sample of blood. The genes are TRBV7-9 and TRBJ2-5; the D call may be TRBD1 or TRBD2 (6 bases each). The CDR3 DNA follows: TGTGCCAGCAGCTTAAAAGGGGGGATGGAGACCCAGTACTTC. The encoded protein is CASSLKGGMETQYF.